The 9 T cell receptor beta chains reported below all come from one sample, sequenced in a study of cytomegalovirus exposure and HLA in healthy donors. Both 60 Vbeta primers and 13 Jbeta primers went into the PCR. Sequencing used immunoSEQ multiplex PCR; TCRdb keeps in-frame clones, though not all of them. Of 85,000 to 120,000 clones listed, around four fifths are singletons. Sequencing was done on a sample of PBMCs. The receptors originated from a man aged 45-65 years in good health and CMV-seronegative.

The J gene is TRBJ1-1, the V gene TRBV7-2; D unclear. This CDR3 region has 14 residues. Germline values: CDR1 SGHTA, CDR2 FQGNSA. V lost 2 bases and J 1 base, leaving 8 bases between the germline ends. The CDR3 nucleotides read TGTGCCAGCAGCTTACTTGGAGGGAACACTGAAGCTTTCTTT. Translating it yields CASSLLGGNTEAFF.

The gene calls are TRBV9 and TRBJ1-2; 7 nucleotides match TRBD1. Germline V gives CDR1 SGDLS, CDR2 YYNGEE. V gave up 7 bases and J gave up 4 bases; unmatched junction bases: 7. CDR3 length: 13 residues. This CDR3 is CASARDSLYGYTF. The CDR3 DNA follows: TGTGCCAGCGCCCGGGACAGCCTCTATGGCTACACCTTC. Full variable domain (outside the CDR3, taken from reference TRBV9 and TRBJ1-2): DSGVTQTPKHLITATGQRVTLRCSPRSGDLSVYWYQQSLDQGLQFLIQYYNGEERAKGNILERFSAQQFPDLHSELNLSSLELGDSALYFCASARDSLYGYTFGSGTRLTVV.

This clone has just a few counts. This rearrangement joins TRBV27 to TRBJ2-6; D not resolved. The ends were cut back, 6 bases at V and 0 bases at J, with 12 bases in the middle. The CDR3 contains 16 residues. From germline, CDR1 is MNHEY and CDR2 SMNVEV (reference sequence). CDR3 in amino acids: CASSSPLRSGANVLTF. As DNA, the CDR3 is TGTGCCAGCAGCTCCCCACTTCGCTCTGGGGCCAACGTCCTGACTTTC.

This rearrangement joins TRBV19 to TRBJ2-7, with TRBD1 as a possible D gene (6 bases). The germline CDR1 and CDR2 sequences are LNHDA and SQIVND (reference sequence). The CDR3 loop spans 14 amino acids. V lost 9 bases to trimming and J lost 2 bases, with 17 bases between them. Written as DNA, the CDR3 is TGTGCCAGCCGAAGGACGACAGGTCCCTACGAGCAGTACTTC. It yields the protein CASRRTTGPYEQYF.

This clone has just one count. The CDR3 region is CASILGQGANYGYTF. For the CDR3, the DNA is TGTGCCAGTATCCTTGGACAGGGGGCGAACTATGGCTACACCTTC. The chain has TRBV19 and TRBJ1-2, with TRBD1 identical over 11 bases. The CDR3 spans 15 residues. CDR1 is LNHDA, CDR2 SQIVND, per germline (reference sequence). J gave up 2 bases and V 7 bases, and 6 bases lay outside the gene matches. Variable domain in full (rest from reference TRBV19 and TRBJ1-2): DGGITQSPKYLFRKEGQNVTLSCEQNLNHDAMYWYRQDPGQGLRLIYYSQIVNDFQKGDIAEGYSVSREKKESFPLTVTSAQKNPTAFYLCASILGQGANYGYTFGSGTRLTVV.

This sequence joins TRBV2 and TRBJ2-2; D may be TRBD1 (6 bases). This CDR3 region has 14 residues. Germline V gene data show CDR1 as SNHLY and CDR2 as FYNNEI. V lost 7 bases and J 4 bases, leaving 13 bases between the germline ends. The CDR3 nucleotides read TGTGCCAGCATGTCACAGGGTTTCACCGGGGAGCTGTTTTTT. This gives the protein CASMSQGFTGELFF.

The chain carries TRBV11-2 and TRBJ2-3; no clear D. From germline, CDR1 is SGHAT and CDR2 FQNNGV. The CDR3 extends over 11 amino acids. Trimming shortened V by 5 bases and J by 4 bases, and 4 bases separated the two germline ends. CDR3 sequence: CASSQSDTQYF. CDR3 nucleotides: TGTGCCAGCAGCCAGTCAGATACGCAGTATTTT.

This rearrangement joins TRBV21-1 to TRBJ1-2; TRBD1 was called by the table and not checked on the DNA. TRBV21-1 is designated a pseudogene. The CDR3 is 13 residues long. The CDR3 is CASSMGTKWGYTF. The CDR3 coding sequence is TGTGCCAGCAGCATGGGCACCAAATGGGGCTACACCTTC.

The rearrangement links TRBV5-1 to TRBJ2-2; D perhaps matches TRBD2 (6 bases). There are 15 residues in the CDR3. Germline loops: CDR1 SGHRS, CDR2 YFSETQ. V dropped 4 bases and J dropped 1 base, with 11 bases sitting between them. CDR3 coding DNA: TGCGCCAGCAGCCCCTCCGGGGGGAACACCGGGGAGCTGTTTTTT. The encoded protein is CASSPSGGNTGELFF.